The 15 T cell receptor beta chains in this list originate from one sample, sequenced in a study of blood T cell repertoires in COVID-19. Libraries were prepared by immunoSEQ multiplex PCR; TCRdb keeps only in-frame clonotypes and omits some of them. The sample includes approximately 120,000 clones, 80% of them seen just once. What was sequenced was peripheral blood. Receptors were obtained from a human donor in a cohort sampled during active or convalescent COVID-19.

The CDR3 DNA follows: TGTGCCAGCAGTCCGGACAGGGGCGTAGGAAACACCATATATTTT. As protein: CASSPDRGVGNTIYF. The chain couples TRBV5-6 to TRBJ1-3; 9 bases fit TRBD1. The J segment lost 4 bases and the V segment lost 5 bases, leaving 7 bases of the junction unmatched. The CDR3 runs 15 residues. Germline CDR1 reads SGHDT; CDR2 reads YYEEEE. The full variable domain, with the rest looked up from reference TRBV5-6 and TRBJ1-3, is DAGVTQSPTHLIKTRGQQVTLRCSPKSGHDTVSWYQQALGQGPQFIFQYYEEEERQRGNFPDRFSGHQFPNYSSELNVNALLLGDSALYLCASSPDRGVGNTIYFGEGSWLTVV.

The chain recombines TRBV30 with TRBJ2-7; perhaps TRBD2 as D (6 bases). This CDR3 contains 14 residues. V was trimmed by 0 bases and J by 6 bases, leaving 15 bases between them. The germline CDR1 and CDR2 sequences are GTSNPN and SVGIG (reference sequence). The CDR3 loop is CAWSVRLGVSEQYF. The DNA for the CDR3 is TGTGCCTGGAGTGTACGACTAGGGGTAAGCGAGCAGTACTTC.

CDR3 loop: CASSIVGRGGNQPQHF. CDR3 nucleotides: TGTGCCAGTAGTATCGTAGGGCGGGGTGGCAATCAGCCCCAGCATTTT. The J gene is TRBJ1-5, the V gene TRBV19; D not certain. Germline-derived CDR1 and CDR2 are LNHDA and SQIVND (reference sequence). The CDR3 covers 16 residues. V lost 3 bases and J 2 bases, leaving 14 bases between the germline ends.

CDR3 sequence reads: CASSQEDRGNSPLHF. The CDR3 DNA reads TGCGCCAGCAGCCAAGAGGACAGGGGTAATTCACCCCTCCACTTT. This chain uses TRBV4-3 with TRBJ1-6; 9 bases map to TRBD1. Germline V gives CDR1 LGHNA, CDR2 YSLEER. CDR3 length equals 15 residues. V gave up 0 bases and J gave up 6 bases; unmatched junction bases: 0.

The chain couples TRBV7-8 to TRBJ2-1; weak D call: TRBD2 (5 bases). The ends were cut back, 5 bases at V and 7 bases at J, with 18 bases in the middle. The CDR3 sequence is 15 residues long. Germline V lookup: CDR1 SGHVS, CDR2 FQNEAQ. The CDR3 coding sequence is TGTGCCAGCAGCAACCCCCCTCGGGGAGTTAATGAGCAGTTCTTC. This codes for CASSNPPRGVNEQFF.

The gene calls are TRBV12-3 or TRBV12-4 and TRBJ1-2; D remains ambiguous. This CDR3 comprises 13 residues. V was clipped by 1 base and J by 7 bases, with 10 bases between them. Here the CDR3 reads CASSLDRPGGYTF. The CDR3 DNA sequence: TGTGCCAGCAGTTTAGACAGACCCGGTGGCTACACCTTC.

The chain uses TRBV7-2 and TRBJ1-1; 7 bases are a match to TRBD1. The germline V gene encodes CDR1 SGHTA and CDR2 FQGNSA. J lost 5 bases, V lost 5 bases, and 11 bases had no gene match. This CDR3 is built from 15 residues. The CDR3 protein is CASSERTGQGTEAFF. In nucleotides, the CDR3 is TGTGCCAGCAGCGAGAGGACAGGCCAGGGGACTGAAGCTTTCTTT.

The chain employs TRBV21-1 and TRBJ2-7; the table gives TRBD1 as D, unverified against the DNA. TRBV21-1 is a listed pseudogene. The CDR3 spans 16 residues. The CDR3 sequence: CASSICDRGSSYEQYF. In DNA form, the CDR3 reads TGTGCCAGCAGCATTTGCGACAGGGGCAGCTCCTACGAGCAGTACTTC.

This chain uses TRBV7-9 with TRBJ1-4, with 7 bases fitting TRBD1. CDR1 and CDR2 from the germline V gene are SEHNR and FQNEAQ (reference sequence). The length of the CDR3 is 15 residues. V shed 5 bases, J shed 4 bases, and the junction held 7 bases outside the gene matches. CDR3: CASSPPGQVNEKLFF. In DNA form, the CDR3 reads TGTGCCAGCAGCCCCCCAGGACAGGTTAATGAAAAACTGTTTTTT.

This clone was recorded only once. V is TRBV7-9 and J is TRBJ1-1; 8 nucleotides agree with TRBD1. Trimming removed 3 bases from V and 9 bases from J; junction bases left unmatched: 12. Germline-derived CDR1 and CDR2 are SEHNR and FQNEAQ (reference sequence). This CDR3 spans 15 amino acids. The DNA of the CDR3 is TGTGCCAGCAGCTTTGGACAGGGATCCCGGGTAAAAGCTTTCTTT. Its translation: CASSFGQGSRVKAFF.

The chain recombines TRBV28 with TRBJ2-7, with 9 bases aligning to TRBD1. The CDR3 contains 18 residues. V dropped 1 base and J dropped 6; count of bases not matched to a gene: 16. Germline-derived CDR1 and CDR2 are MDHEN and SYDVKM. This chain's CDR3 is CASSLLWGGQGVSREQYF. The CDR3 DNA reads TGTGCCAGCAGTTTATTGTGGGGGGGACAGGGAGTTTCTCGCGAGCAGTACTTC.

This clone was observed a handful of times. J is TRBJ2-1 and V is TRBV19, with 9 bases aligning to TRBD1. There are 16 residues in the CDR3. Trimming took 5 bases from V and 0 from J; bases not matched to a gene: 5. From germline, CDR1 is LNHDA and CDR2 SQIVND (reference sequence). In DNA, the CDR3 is TGTGCCAGTAGTCCGCCGGACAGGGGCTCCTACAATGAGCAGTTCTTC. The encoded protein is CASSPPDRGSYNEQFF.

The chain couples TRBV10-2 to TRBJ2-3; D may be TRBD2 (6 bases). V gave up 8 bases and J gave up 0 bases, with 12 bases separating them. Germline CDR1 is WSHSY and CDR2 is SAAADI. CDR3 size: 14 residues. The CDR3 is CASSSGTSTDTQYF. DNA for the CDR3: TGCGCCAGCTCGTCTGGGACTAGCACAGATACGCAGTATTTT.

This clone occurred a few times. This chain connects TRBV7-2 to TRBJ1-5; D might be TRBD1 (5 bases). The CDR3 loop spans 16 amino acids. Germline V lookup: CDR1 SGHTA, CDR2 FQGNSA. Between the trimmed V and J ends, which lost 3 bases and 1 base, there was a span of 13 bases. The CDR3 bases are TGTGCCAGCAGCTTCTCAGGGCCTCTGAGCAATCAGCCCCAGCATTTT. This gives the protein CASSFSGPLSNQPQHF.

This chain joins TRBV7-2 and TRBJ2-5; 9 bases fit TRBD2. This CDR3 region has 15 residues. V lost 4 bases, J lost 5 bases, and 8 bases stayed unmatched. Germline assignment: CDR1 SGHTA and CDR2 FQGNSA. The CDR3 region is CASSYALAGLETQYF. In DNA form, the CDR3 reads TGTGCCAGCAGCTATGCTCTAGCGGGGCTGGAGACCCAGTACTTC.